This TCR beta chain was identified in a study of control samples from healthy donors and cancer patients. This CDR3 spans 13 amino acids. Germline CDR1 reads SGHRS; CDR2 reads YFSETQ. The V end was cut by 1 base, the J end by 7 bases, with 12 bases between. Libraries were prepared by immunoSEQ multiplex PCR; TCRdb keeps only in-frame clonotypes and omits some of them. Among approximately 70,000 clones, around 84% were seen once, and the ten largest hold roughly 15%. Sequencing was performed on blood. This receptor was taken from a man aged 45-65 years in good health. The chain is built from TRBV5-1 and TRBJ2-7; unclear D gene. The CDR3 nucleotides are TGCGCCAGCAGCTTGACCCTAGAATTGGAGCAGTACTTC. Translated, it gives CASSLTLELEQYF.